This TCR beta chain is from a study of identical twins. Overall study findings and caveats: The more abundant beta clonotypes in cord blood had fewer insertions, and memory repertoires did not show this. Models underpredicted monozygotic twin sharing of out-of-frame TCR alpha. Cross-sectional statistical analysis was relied on for the conclusions, without the same donors being followed. Zero-insertion analyses might be partly confounded by invariant T cells like MAIT and iNKT.

Using its own MiXCR run on the 5' RACE reads, TCRdb lists one record per CDR3 protein. The sample includes 450,000 or so distinct CDR3 sequences, 13% to 15% of them seen just once. This clonotype was counted only a few times. The antigen is unknown. These records were also assigned to another study, of yellow fever vaccine responses in identical twins.

What was sequenced was CD4+ T cells sorted from blood. This receptor was obtained from a woman aged 18-29 years in good health.

CDR3 sequence reads: CSARVASSYNEQFF. DNA of the CDR3: TGCAGTGCTAGAGTTGCCAGCTCCTACAATGAGCAGTTCTTC. The gene calls are TRBV20-1 and TRBJ2-1; D gene ambiguous. The V gene lost 1 base and the J gene lost 0 bases, with 7 bases spanning the gap. The CDR3 has 14 residues. Germline CDR1 DFQATT, CDR2 SNEGSKA (reference sequence).